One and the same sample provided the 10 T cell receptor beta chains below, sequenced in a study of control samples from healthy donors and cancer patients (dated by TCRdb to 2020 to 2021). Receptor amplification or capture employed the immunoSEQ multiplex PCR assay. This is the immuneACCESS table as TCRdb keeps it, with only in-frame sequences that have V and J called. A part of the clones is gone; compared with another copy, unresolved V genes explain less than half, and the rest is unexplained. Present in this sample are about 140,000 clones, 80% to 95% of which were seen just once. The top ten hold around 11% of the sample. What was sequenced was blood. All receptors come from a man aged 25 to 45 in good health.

In nucleotides, the CDR3 is TGCGCCAGCAGCCAAGATGCGGGGCAAACTGAAGCTTTCTTT. Translated: CASSQDAGQTEAFF. The chain recombines TRBV4-3 with TRBJ1-1, with D possibly being TRBD1 (5 bases). Germline values: CDR1 LGHNA, CDR2 YSLEER. The CDR3 extends over 14 amino acids. V lost 0 bases, J lost 5 bases, and 10 bases lay in between.

CDR3 loop: CASSSGTGSTDTQYF. The CDR3 nucleotides are TGTGCCAGCAGTTCCGGGACAGGTAGCACAGATACGCAGTATTTT. This chain joins TRBV5-8 and TRBJ2-3, with 8 bases identical to TRBD1. V dropped 5 bases and J dropped 0; count of bases not matched to a gene: 5. This CDR3 contains 15 residues. Germline values: CDR1 SGHTS, CDR2 YDEGEE.

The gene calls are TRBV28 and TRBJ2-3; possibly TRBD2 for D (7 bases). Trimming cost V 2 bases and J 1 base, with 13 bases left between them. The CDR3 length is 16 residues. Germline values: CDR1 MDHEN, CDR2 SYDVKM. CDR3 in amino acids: CASSLRAGAGTDTQYF. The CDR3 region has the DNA TGTGCCAGCAGTTTACGCGCGGGGGCAGGCACAGATACGCAGTATTTT. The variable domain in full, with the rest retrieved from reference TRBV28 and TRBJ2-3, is DVKVTQSSRYLVKRTGEKVFLECVQDMDHENMFWYRQDPGLGLRLIYFSYDVKMKEKGDIPEGYSVSREKKERFSLILESASTNQTSMYLCASSLRAGAGTDTQYFGPGTRLTVL.

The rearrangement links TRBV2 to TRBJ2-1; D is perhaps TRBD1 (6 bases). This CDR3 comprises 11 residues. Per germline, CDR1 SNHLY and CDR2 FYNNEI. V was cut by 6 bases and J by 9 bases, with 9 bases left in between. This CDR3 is CASRQGGEQFF. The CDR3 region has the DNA TGTGCCAGCAGACAAGGGGGTGAGCAGTTCTTC.

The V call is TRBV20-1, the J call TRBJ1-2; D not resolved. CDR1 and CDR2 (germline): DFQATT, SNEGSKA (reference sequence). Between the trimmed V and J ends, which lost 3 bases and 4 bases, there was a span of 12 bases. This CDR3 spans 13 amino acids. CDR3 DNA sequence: TGCAGTGCTAGTTCGGGCGGCTCCTATGGCTACACCTTC. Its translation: CSASSGGSYGYTF.

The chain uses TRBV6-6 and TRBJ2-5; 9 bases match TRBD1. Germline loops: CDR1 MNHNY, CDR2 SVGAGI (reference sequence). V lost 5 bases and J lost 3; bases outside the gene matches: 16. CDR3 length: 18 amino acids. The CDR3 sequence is CASSLGTGNFLSEETQYF. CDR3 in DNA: TGTGCCAGCAGTCTAGGGACAGGGAATTTCCTTTCTGAAGAGACCCAGTACTTC.

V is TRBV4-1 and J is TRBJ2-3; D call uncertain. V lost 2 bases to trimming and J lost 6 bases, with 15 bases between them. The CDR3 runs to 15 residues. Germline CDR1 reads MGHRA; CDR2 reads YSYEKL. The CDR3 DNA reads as TGCGCCAGCAGCCAACGGTACCGGGCCGGTGATACGCAGTATTTT. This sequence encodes CASSQRYRAGDTQYF.

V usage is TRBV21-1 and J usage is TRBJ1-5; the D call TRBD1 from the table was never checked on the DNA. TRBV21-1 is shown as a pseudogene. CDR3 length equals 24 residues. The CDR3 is CASSTRDREEFKERIPREDQPQHF. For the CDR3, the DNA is TGTGCCAGCAGTACCCGGGACAGGGAAGAATTTAAGGAAAGAATACCTAGGGAAGATCAGCCCCAGCATTTT.

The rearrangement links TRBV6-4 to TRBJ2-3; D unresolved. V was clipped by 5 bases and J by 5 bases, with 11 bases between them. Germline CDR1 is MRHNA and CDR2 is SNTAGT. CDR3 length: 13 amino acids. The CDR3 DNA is TGTGCCAGCAGTCCAAATTCCGAAGATACGCAGTATTTT. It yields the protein CASSPNSEDTQYF.

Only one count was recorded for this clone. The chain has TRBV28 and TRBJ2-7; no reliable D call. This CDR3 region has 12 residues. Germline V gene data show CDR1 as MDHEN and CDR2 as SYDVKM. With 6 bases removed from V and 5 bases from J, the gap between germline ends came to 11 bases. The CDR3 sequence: CASSSPWNEQYF. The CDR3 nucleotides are TGTGCCAGCAGCTCCCCCTGGAACGAGCAGTACTTC.